This is a list of T cell receptor beta chains from one sample in a study of multiple sclerosis patients with progressive multifocal leukoencephalopathy. Sequenced by immunoSEQ multiplex PCR; TCRdb stores in-frame clones only, minus some. The sample has around 30,000 clones, 90% seen once; the top ten hold roughly 1.3%. The specimen comprised PBMCs, sampled from a patient treated with natalizumab. All receptors derive from a human donor with multiple sclerosis. Each CDR3 is given with its conserved first and last residue. A D gene is named only where the DNA matches it firmly. The size entry is marked missing in some rows and otherwise reads once, few, many or a size class.

size	D	J	V	DNA	CDR3
.	TRBD2	TRBJ2-1	TRBV11-2	TGTGCCAGCAGCCTACTAGCGGGGACTTACAATGAGCAGTTCTTC	CASSLLAGTYNEQFF
.	.	TRBJ1-5	TRBV28	TGTGCCAGCAGTTTCATACTCGGTTTGGGTTATAGCAATCAGCCCCAGCATTTT	CASSFILGLGYSNQPQHF
.	TRBD2	TRBJ2-2	TRBV7-2	TGTGCCAGCAGCTGGCGGATACTAGCGGGGGGGACCGGGGAGCTGTTTTTT	CASSWRILAGGTGELFF
.	.	TRBJ1-4	TRBV27	TGTGCCAGCAGACCGCTTTACTCCGCAGGTGAAAAACTGTTTTTT	CASRPLYSAGEKLFF
once	TRBD1	TRBJ1-5	TRBV5-6	TGTGCCAGCAGCTTCCAGGACAGGGGGAGTCAGCCCCAGCATTTT	CASSFQDRGSQPQHF
.	.	TRBJ2-4	TRBV10-1	TGCGCCAGCAGCCAAGACAGTGAAGCCAAAAACATTCAGTACTTC	CASSQDSEAKNIQYF
.	TRBD1	TRBJ1-2	TRBV27	TGTGCCAGCCACATTGGACAGGGGGCGCCGCAAACTAATGGCTACACCTTC	CASHIGQGAPQTNGYTF
.	.	TRBJ1-1	TRBV6-1	TGTGCCAGCAGCCCTGGACTGTTACGCACTGAAGCTTTCTTT	CASSPGLLRTEAFF
.	TRBD1	TRBJ1-1	TRBV19	TGTGCCAGTAGATTACAGGGGTTTTCGAACACTGAAGCTTTCTTT	CASRLQGFSNTEAFF
few	.	TRBJ2-7	TRBV7-9	TGTGCCAGCAGCAGAGGGGGGATGGGCGAGCAGTACTTC	CASSRGGMGEQYF
.	.	TRBJ1-2	TRBV10-3	TGTGCCATCAGTGAGGCGGGGGGCAGTGGCTACACCTTC	CAISEAGGSGYTF
.	.	TRBJ1-1	TRBV5-4	TGTGCCAGCATCCCCGGGGGGGGAACTGAAGCTTTCTTT	CASIPGGGTEAFF
.	.	TRBJ1-2	TRBV30	TGTGCCTGGAGCCCCCCAGGCCTTTACTATGGCTACACCTTC	CAWSPPGLYYGYTF
few	.	TRBJ1-2	TRBV5-4	TGTGCCAGCAGCGCAGGGACGGTTAACTATGGCTACACCTTC	CASSAGTVNYGYTF
.	.	TRBJ2-7	TRBV11-2	TGTGCCAGCAGCTTTGTTCTCTACGAGCAGTACTTC	CASSFVLYEQYF
.	.	TRBJ2-2	TRBV30	TGTGCCTGGAGAGAGAGCACCGGGGAGCTGTTTTTT	CAWRESTGELFF
once	.	TRBJ2-3	TRBV4-2	TGTGCCAGCAGCCAAAAAGTTGGGGCCCCCGGGCAATACACAGATACGCAGTATTTT	CASSQKVGAPGQYTDTQYF
.	TRBD1	TRBJ2-2	TRBV6-4	TGTGCCAGCAGTGTAAATGCTCCGGGACAGGGGCACGGGGAGCTGTTTTTT	CASSVNAPGQGHGELFF
.	.	TRBJ2-1	TRBV12-5	TGTGCTAGTGGTTTGACCCCTTCGAGTTGGTCCTACAATGAGCAGTTCTTC	CASGLTPSSWSYNEQFF
.	TRBD1	TRBJ2-7	TRBV11-2	TGTGCCAGCAGCCTCCCCGGGACAGGGGGATCCGAGCAGTACTTC	CASSLPGTGGSEQYF
.	.	TRBJ1-5	TRBV28	TGTGCCAGCGGTGATTCCAATCAGCCCCAGCATTTT	CASGDSNQPQHF
.	TRBD2	TRBJ2-1	TRBV5-6	TGTGCCAGCAGCTTGGGAGGGCGACTAGGCGGGGGTCGTCACATGAGTCAGTTCTTC	CASSLGGRLGGGRHMSQFF
.	TRBD1	TRBJ1-2	TRBV5-1	TGCGCCAGCAGCTCCGACCCCGGGACAGGGGGAGGCTATGGCTACACCTTC	CASSSDPGTGGGYGYTF
.	TRBD1	TRBJ2-2	TRBV5-6	TGTGCCCGCAGCCCCATCGGACAGGGGGGGATCGGGGAGCTGTTTTTT	CARSPIGQGGIGELFF
.	.	TRBJ1-6	TRBV28	TGTGCCAGCAGTTTATCGGCAGGGATAAGAAATTCACCCCTCCACTTT	CASSLSAGIRNSPLHF
.	.	TRBJ2-3	TRBV29-1	TGCAGCGTTGGTCGTGACAGCTCTAGCACAGATACGCAGTATTTT	CSVGRDSSSTDTQYF
.	.	TRBJ2-3	TRBV11-3	TGTGCCAGCAGCACGGGGCCGGGTACGCAGTATTTT	CASSTGPGTQYF
.	.	TRBJ1-1	TRBV15	TGTGCCACCAGCAGCCCGCGGCAGCCCATGAACACTGAAGCTTTCTTT	CATSSPRQPMNTEAFF
.	.	TRBJ2-3	TRBV7-3	TGTGCCAGCAGCTCCGCCGGAAAGTCAGATACGCAGTATTTT	CASSSAGKSDTQYF
.	.	TRBJ1-2	TRBV6-6	TGTGCCACCATTTCAGGGGACCGTGGGGATGGCTACACCTTC	CATISGDRGDGYTF
once	TRBD1	TRBJ2-1	TRBV4-2	TGTGCCAGCAGCCCTCCCCACCGGACAGGGCCGTCTCCCTACAATGAGCAGTTCTTC	CASSPPHRTGPSPYNEQFF
.	.	TRBJ1-4	TRBV19	TGTGCCAGTAGTCCGACAGTAACTAATGAAAAACTGTTTTTT	CASSPTVTNEKLFF
.	.	TRBJ2-5	TRBV25-1	TGTGCCAGCAGTGAATCAAGGTCGGCGGAGACCCAGTACTTC	CASSESRSAETQYF
.	TRBD1	TRBJ1-6	TRBV28	TGTGCCAGCAGTTTATGGTCTTCAGGGGGTTCACCCCTCCACTTT	CASSLWSSGGSPLHF
.	TRBD2	TRBJ2-1	TRBV4-1	TGCGCCAGCAGCAGAGGCGGGGGGGCGGAAAATGAGCAGTTCTTC	CASSRGGGAENEQFF
.	.	TRBJ1-5	TRBV18	TGTGCCAGCTCACCAACGAATCCTAACAGCAATCAGCCCCAGCATTTT	CASSPTNPNSNQPQHF
.	TRBD1	TRBJ2-2	TRBV2	TGTGCCAGTAACACAGGGGGTGAGGTCGCCGGGGAGCTGTTTTTT	CASNTGGEVAGELFF
.	.	TRBJ1-2	TRBV14	TGTGCCAGCAGCCAAGGCTATGGCTACACCTTC	CASSQGYGYTF
.	TRBD1	TRBJ1-6	TRBV4-3	TGCGCCAGCAGCCAACTTGACAGGGCACATGAGAATTCACCCCTCCACTTT	CASSQLDRAHENSPLHF
.	.	TRBJ1-1	TRBV6-6	TGTGCCAGCAGTTATTTCCAGGGGAACACTGAAGCTTTCTTT	CASSYFQGNTEAFF
.	.	TRBJ2-2	TRBV7-8	TGTGCCAGCAGCTTAGCGGTCCTGGCCGGGGAGCTGTTTTTT	CASSLAVLAGELFF
.	.	TRBJ1-2	TRBV4-1	TGCGCCAGCAGCCAAGAAGGGGTATATGGCTACACCTTC	CASSQEGVYGYTF
.	.	TRBJ1-2	TRBV4-2	TGTGCCAGCAGCCCAAACACTAACCGGGGCTACAGCTTCTACACCTTC	CASSPNTNRGYSFYTF
few	.	TRBJ1-6	TRBV10-3	TGTGCCATGAAGGCCCAGCCTAATTCACCCCTCCACTTT	CAMKAQPNSPLHF
.	.	TRBJ1-2	TRBV7-9	TGTGCCAGCAGCAATGCTAGATACCATGGAAAGATCTATGGCTACACCTTC	CASSNARYHGKIYGYTF
.	.	TRBJ2-4	TRBV7-3	TGTGCCAGCAGTCCAGCCCCCAAAAACATTCAGTACTTC	CASSPAPKNIQYF
.	TRBD2	TRBJ2-1	TRBV4-1	TGCGCCAGCAGCCAAGAAATAGCGGGGGGGCCTGGAGGGCAGTTCTTC	CASSQEIAGGPGGQFF
.	TRBD1	TRBJ1-4	TRBV19	TGTGCCAGTAAGGTTGGGACAGGATGGGAAAAACTGTTTTTT	CASKVGTGWEKLFF